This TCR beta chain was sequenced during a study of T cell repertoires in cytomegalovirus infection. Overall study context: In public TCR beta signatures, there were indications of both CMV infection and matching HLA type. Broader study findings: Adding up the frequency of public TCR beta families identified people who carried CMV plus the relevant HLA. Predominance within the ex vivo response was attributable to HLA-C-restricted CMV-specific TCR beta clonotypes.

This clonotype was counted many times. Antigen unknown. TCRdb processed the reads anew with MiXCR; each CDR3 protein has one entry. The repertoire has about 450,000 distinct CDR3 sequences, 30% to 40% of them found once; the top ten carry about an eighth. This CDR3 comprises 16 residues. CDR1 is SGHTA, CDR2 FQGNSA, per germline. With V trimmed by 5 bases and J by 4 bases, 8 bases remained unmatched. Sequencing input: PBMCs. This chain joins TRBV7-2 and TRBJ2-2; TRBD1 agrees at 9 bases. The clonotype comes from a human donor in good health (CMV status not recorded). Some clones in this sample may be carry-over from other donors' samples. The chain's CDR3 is CASSRRGDRVTGELFF. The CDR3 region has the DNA TGTGCCAGCAGCCGCCGGGGGGACAGGGTCACCGGGGAGCTGTTTTTT.